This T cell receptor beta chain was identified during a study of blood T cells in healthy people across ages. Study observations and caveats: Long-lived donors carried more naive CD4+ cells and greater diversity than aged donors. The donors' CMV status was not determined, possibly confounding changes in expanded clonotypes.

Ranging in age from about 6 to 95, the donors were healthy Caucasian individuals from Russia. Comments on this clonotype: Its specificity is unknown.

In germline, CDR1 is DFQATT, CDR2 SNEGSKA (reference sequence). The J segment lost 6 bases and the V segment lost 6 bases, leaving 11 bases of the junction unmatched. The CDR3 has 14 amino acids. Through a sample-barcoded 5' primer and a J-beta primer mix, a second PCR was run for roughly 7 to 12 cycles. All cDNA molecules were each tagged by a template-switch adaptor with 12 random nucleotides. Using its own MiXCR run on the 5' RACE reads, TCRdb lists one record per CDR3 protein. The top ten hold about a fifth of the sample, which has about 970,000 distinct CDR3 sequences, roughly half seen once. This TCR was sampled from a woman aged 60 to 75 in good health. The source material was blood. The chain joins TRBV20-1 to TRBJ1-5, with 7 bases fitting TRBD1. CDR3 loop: CSATTGFGFQPQHF. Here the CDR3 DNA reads TGCAGTGCCACGACAGGGTTTGGGTTTCAGCCCCAGCATTTT.